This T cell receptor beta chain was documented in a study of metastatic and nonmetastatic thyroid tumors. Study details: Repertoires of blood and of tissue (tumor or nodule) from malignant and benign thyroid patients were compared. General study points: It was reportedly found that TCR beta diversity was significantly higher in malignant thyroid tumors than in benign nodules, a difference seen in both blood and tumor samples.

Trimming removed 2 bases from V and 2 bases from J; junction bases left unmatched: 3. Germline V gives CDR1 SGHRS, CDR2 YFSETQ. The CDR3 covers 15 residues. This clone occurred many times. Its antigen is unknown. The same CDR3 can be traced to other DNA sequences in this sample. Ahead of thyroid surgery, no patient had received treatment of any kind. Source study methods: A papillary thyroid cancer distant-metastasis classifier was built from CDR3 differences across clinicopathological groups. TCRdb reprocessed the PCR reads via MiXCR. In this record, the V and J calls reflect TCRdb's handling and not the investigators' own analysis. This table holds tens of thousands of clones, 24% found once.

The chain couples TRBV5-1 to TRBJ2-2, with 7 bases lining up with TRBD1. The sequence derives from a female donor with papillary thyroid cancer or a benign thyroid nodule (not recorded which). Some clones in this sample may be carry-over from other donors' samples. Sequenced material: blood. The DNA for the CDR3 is TGCGCCAGCAGCTTAGGACAGGTCAACACCGGGGAGCTGTTTTTT. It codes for CASSLGQVNTGELFF.